The 23 T cell receptor beta chains reported below all come from one sample, sequenced in a study of T cell repertoires in cytomegalovirus infection. TCRdb processed the reads anew with MiXCR; each CDR3 protein has one entry. In the table there are over 250,000 distinct CDR3 sequences, under 25% of which are singletons. These receptors' targets are unknown. Sequencing was performed on cultured PBMCs, taken from culture after CMV antigen stimulation. The source is a human donor in good health (CMV status not recorded). Some clones in this sample may be carry-over from other donors' samples.

This clonotype has a handful of counts. This chain joins TRBV9 and TRBJ1-3; maybe TRBD1 (6 bases). The CDR3 contains 14 residues. Germline CDR1 and CDR2: SGDLS and YYNGEE. Trimming shortened V by 10 bases and J by 3 bases, and 17 bases separated the two germline ends. CDR3 residues: CASTGLGGGNTIYF. The CDR3 DNA reads as TGTGCCTCAACAGGGCTCGGAGGTGGAAACACCATATATTTT.

This clonotype was counted at least ten times. This chain links TRBV7-2 with TRBJ2-2; D is undetermined. Germline values: CDR1 SGHTA, CDR2 FQGNSA. This CDR3 region has 14 residues. The V end was cut by 5 bases, the J end by 1 base, with 8 bases between. The CDR3 DNA reads as TGTGCCAGCAGCGCCGAGGTGAACACCGGGGAGCTGTTTTTT. It translates to CASSAEVNTGELFF.

This clonotype was observed a few times. The chain is built from TRBV12-3 or TRBV12-4 and TRBJ1-6; perhaps TRBD1 as D (5 bases). V was shortened by 6 bases and J by 3 bases, with 12 bases between the two germline ends. The CDR3 has 15 residues. The CDR3 is CASSWGGSYNSPLHF. The CDR3 region has the DNA TGTGCCAGCAGCTGGGGGGGAAGCTATAATTCACCCCTCCACTTT.

This clonotype turned up a few times. The chain has TRBV7-6 and TRBJ2-3; D not resolved. The CDR3 consists of 14 residues. Trimming took off 5 bases at V and 3 bases at J, with 12 bases between the two ends. CDR1 and CDR2 (germline): SGHVS, FNYEAQ. The CDR3 region has the DNA TGTGCCAGCAGCCCATCGACCGAAACAGATACGCAGTATTTT. This translates into CASSPSTETDTQYF.

The chain uses TRBV18 and TRBJ1-2, with TRBD1 as a possible D gene (5 bases). The CDR3 has 14 amino acids. Trimming stripped 4 bases from V and 3 bases from J, with 12 bases between. The germline V gene encodes CDR1 KGHSH and CDR2 LQKENI. The CDR3 loop is CASSLQEVDYGYTF. The CDR3 bases are TGTGCCAGCTCACTACAGGAAGTGGACTATGGCTACACCTTC.

The sample holds many counts of this clonotype. CDR3 sequence (DNA): TGTGCCAGCAGCACGAGCCTTACATTAGCTAACATTCAGTACTTC. Translated, it gives CASSTSLTLANIQYF. The chain carries TRBV7-2 and TRBJ2-4; D call uncertain. The germline gives CDR1 SGHTA, CDR2 FQGNSA. The CDR3 covers 15 residues. Trimming took off 5 bases at V and 7 bases at J, with 18 bases between the two ends.

This clonotype was seen ten or more times. The chain carries TRBV6-6 and TRBJ1-6; the D gene is possibly TRBD1 (5 bases). Trimming took off 0 bases at V and 8 bases at J, with 11 bases between the two ends. Germline assignment: CDR1 MNHNY and CDR2 SVGAGI (reference sequence). The CDR3 length is 15 residues. The CDR3 loop is CASSYSIRADSPLHF. In nucleotides, the CDR3 is TGTGCCAGCAGTTACTCGATCAGGGCTGATTCACCCCTCCACTTT.

Ten or more counts support this clonotype. This chain joins TRBV4-3 and TRBJ2-2, with D perhaps given as TRBD1 or TRBD2 (5 bases each). Germline-derived CDR1 and CDR2 are LGHNA and YSLEER. The V and J ends lost 6 bases and 5 bases respectively, with 13 bases between them. CDR3 length equals 14 residues. The CDR3 here is CASSHGTATGELFF. CDR3 coding DNA: TGCGCCAGCAGTCACGGGACGGCTACCGGGGAGCTGTTTTTT.

This clonotype was detected ten times or more. The chain recombines TRBV7-2 with TRBJ2-7; TRBD1 might be the D (6 bases). V lost 3 bases to trimming and J lost 6 bases, with 12 bases between them. Looked up from germline, CDR1 is SGHTA and CDR2 is FQGNSA. The CDR3 totals 13 residues. CDR3 amino acids: CASSFQGLGEQYF. The DNA of the CDR3 is TGTGCCAGCAGCTTCCAGGGGTTGGGCGAGCAGTACTTC.

This clonotype was seen at least ten times. The rearrangement joins TRBV4-1 to TRBJ2-3; 9 bases are shared with TRBD2. The CDR3 length is 16 residues. The germline gives CDR1 MGHRA, CDR2 YSYEKL. The V and J ends lost 1 base and 3 bases, in that order; junction bases with no gene match: 5. The CDR3 loop is CASSQAAGLATDTQYF. DNA for the CDR3: TGCGCCAGCAGCCAAGCTGCGGGACTAGCAACAGATACGCAGTATTTT.

In this sample, this clonotype turned up a few times. The rearrangement uses TRBV19 and TRBJ1-2; D perhaps matches TRBD1 (6 bases). CDR3 length equals 14 residues. The germline gives CDR1 LNHDA, CDR2 SQIVND (reference sequence). Trimming stripped 5 bases from V and 7 bases from J, with 17 bases between. The CDR3 nucleotides read TGTGCCAGTAGTCTTCGGAACAGGGCTGGTGGCTACACCTTC. This encodes CASSLRNRAGGYTF.

In its sample, this clonotype was seen a few times. The rearrangement links TRBV18 to TRBJ1-5, with a weak D call TRBD1 (5 bases). This CDR3 region has 15 residues. Trimming removed 5 bases from V and 2 bases from J, with 13 bases in between. The germline V gene encodes CDR1 KGHSH and CDR2 LQKENI. The CDR3 is CASSSIVGGNQPQHF. Here the CDR3 DNA reads TGTGCCAGCTCATCCATTGTAGGGGGCAATCAGCCCCAGCATTTT.

A remark on this clonotype: A much bigger clone sits one base away, suggesting this may be a read error. The rearrangement links TRBV7-2 to TRBJ2-7; D gene unclear. CDR3 length equals 14 residues. V was trimmed by 1 base and J by 0 bases, leaving 7 bases between them. From germline, CDR1 is SGHTA and CDR2 FQGNSA. CDR3 residues: CASSLGAGSYEQYF. The CDR3 DNA is TGTGCCAGCAGCTTAGGGGCCGGCTCCTACGAGCAGTACTTC.

The chain employs TRBV20-1 and TRBJ1-1; the D is unclear. The CDR3 covers 12 residues. In germline, CDR1 is DFQATT, CDR2 SNEGSKA (reference sequence). Trimming took 0 bases from V and 7 from J, leaving 9 bases between them. CDR3 sequence (DNA): TGCAGTGCTAGAGACAGGAGATTTGAAGCTTTCTTT. Encoded protein: CSARDRRFEAFF.

This clonotype came up many times. The CDR3 sequence is CASSLVMGNTEAFF. CDR3 DNA sequence: TGTGCCAGCAGCTTAGTCATGGGGAACACTGAAGCTTTCTTT. The V call is TRBV7-8, the J call TRBJ1-1, with D hard to call. CDR3 length equals 14 residues. From germline, CDR1 is SGHVS and CDR2 FQNEAQ. V was cut by 1 base and J by 1 base, with 7 bases left in between.

This chain links TRBV10-3 with TRBJ2-6; D is ambiguous. The V gene's germline CDR1 is ENHRY and CDR2 SYGVKD. The CDR3 sequence is 15 residues long. Trimming removed 10 bases from V and 4 bases from J, with 17 bases in between. CDR3: CATSAQAPGANVLTF. The CDR3 DNA is TGTGCCACCTCCGCTCAGGCGCCGGGGGCCAACGTCCTGACTTTC.

V is TRBV28 and J is TRBJ2-7; a possible D gene is TRBD2 (6 bases). Germline CDR1 and CDR2: MDHEN and SYDVKM. This CDR3 comprises 16 residues. V lost 3 bases and J lost 0, with 15 bases in between. The CDR3 region is CASSFSYSGRSYEQYF. The CDR3 region has the DNA TGTGCCAGCAGTTTCTCGTATAGCGGACGCTCCTACGAGCAGTACTTC.

This clonotype was found a few times. The chain combines TRBV4-1 with TRBJ2-5; weak D call: TRBD1 (6 bases). This CDR3 has 15 amino acids. Germline CDR1 and CDR2: MGHRA and YSYEKL. The V gene lost 1 base and the J gene lost 5 bases, with 14 bases spanning the gap. The CDR3 nucleotides are TGCGCCAGCAGCCAAGGGGGGCCGGTGTCGGAGACCCAGTACTTC. It codes for CASSQGGPVSETQYF.

In this sample, this clonotype turned up a few times. This chain uses TRBV7-9 with TRBJ1-5, with D hard to call. CDR3 size: 16 residues. The V gene lost 4 bases and the J gene lost 5 bases, with 18 bases spanning the gap. Germline CDR1 and CDR2: SEHNR and FQNEAQ (reference sequence). The CDR3 reads CASSYYRAGGHQPQHF. CDR3 bases: TGTGCCAGCAGCTATTACAGAGCCGGAGGCCATCAGCCCCAGCATTTT. The full variable domain, rest sourced from reference TRBV7-9 and TRBJ1-5, is DTGVSQNPRHKITKRGQNVTFRCDPISEHNRLYWYRQTLGQGPEFLTYFQNEAQLEKSRLLSDRFSAERPKGSFSTLEIQRTEQGDSAMYLCASSYYRAGGHQPQHFGDGTRLSIL.

This clonotype was seen a handful of times. J is TRBJ2-3 and V is TRBV29-1; a weak D match, TRBD1 (6 bases). The V and J ends lost 7 bases and 0 bases respectively, with 14 bases between them. The CDR3 covers 14 residues. From germline, CDR1 is SQVTM and CDR2 ANQGSEA. This chain's CDR3 is CSAADRKSTDTQYF. Here the CDR3 DNA reads TGCAGCGCCGCTGACAGGAAGAGCACAGATACGCAGTATTTT.

The chain couples TRBV28 to TRBJ1-1, with TRBD1 matching 9 bases. Germline values: CDR1 MDHEN, CDR2 SYDVKM. V dropped 6 bases and J dropped 5; count of bases not matched to a gene: 7. The CDR3 extends over 14 amino acids. The CDR3 DNA reads as TGTGCCAGCAGCCCGGGGGACAGGGAAACTGAAGCTTTCTTT. It translates to CASSPGDRETEAFF.

This clonotype was counted at least ten times. The rearrangement joins TRBV7-2 to TRBJ2-7, with 8 bases lining up with TRBD2. The CDR3 extends over 17 amino acids. With 1 base clipped from V and 6 bases from J, the junction kept 14 bases outside the gene matches. The germline CDR1 and CDR2 sequences are SGHTA and FQGNSA. The CDR3 DNA follows: TGTGCCAGCAGCTTAGGCGGCGCGGGAGGATGGGGGGGCGAGCAGTACGTC. It encodes CASSLGGAGGWGGEQYV.

This clonotype was counted at least ten times. The V and J genes are TRBV19 and TRBJ1-6, with no clear D. CDR1 is LNHDA and CDR2 is SQIVND in the germline V gene (reference sequence). V was clipped by 3 bases and J by 7 bases, with 13 bases between them. The CDR3 spans 15 residues. CDR3 region: CASSMSAQENSPLHF. In DNA, the CDR3 is TGTGCCAGTAGTATGTCGGCGCAGGAAAATTCACCCCTCCACTTT. The full variable domain, in which reference TRBV19 and TRBJ1-6 provide the parts outside the CDR3, is DGGITQSPKYLFRKEGQNVTLSCEQNLNHDAMYWYRQDPGQGLRLIYYSQIVNDFQKGDIAEGYSVSREKKESFPLTVTSAQKNPTAFYLCASSMSAQENSPLHFGNGTRLTVT.